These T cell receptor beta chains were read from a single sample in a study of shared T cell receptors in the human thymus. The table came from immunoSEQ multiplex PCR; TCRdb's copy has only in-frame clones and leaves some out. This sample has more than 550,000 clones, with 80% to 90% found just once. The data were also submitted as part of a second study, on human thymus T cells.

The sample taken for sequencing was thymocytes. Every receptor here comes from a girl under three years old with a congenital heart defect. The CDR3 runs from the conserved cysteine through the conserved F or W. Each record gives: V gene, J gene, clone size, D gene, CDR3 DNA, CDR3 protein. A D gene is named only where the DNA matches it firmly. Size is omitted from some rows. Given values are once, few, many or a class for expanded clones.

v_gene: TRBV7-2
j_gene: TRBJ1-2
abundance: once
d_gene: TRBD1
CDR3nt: TGTGCCAGCAGCCAAAGGACAGGGGTCTTCCACTTCTATGGCTACACCTTC
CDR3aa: CASSQRTGVFHFYGYTF

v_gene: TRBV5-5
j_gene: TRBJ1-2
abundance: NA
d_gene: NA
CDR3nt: TGTGCCAGCAGCTTGGGGGGGCAGATGTATGGCTACACCTTC
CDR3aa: CASSLGGQMYGYTF

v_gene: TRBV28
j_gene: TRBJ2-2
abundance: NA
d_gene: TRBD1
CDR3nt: TGTGCCAGCAGCCCCACAGGGGAACCGAGCACCGGGGAGCTGTTTTTT
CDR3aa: CASSPTGEPSTGELFF

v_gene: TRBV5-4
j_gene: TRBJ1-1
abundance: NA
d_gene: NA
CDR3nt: TGTGCCAGCAGCTTAACAGGGCTGAACACTGAAGCTTTCTTT
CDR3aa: CASSLTGLNTEAFF

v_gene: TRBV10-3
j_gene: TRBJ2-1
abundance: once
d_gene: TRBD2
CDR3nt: TGTGCCATCAGTTCTCCACGCGGGGGTGGGTCCTACAATGAGCAGTTCTTC
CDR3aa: CAISSPRGGGSYNEQFF

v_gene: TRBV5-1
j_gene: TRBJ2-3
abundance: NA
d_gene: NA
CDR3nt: TGCGCCAGCAGCTTCGATAGCGCAGATACGCAGTATTTT
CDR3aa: CASSFDSADTQYF

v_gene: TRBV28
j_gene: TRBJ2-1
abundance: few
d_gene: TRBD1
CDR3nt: TGTGCCAGCAGTTTTGGGACAGGGCCTGAGCAGTTCTTC
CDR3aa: CASSFGTGPEQFF

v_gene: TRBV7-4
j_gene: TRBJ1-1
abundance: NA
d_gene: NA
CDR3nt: TGTGCCAGCAGCCACCCCGGGGTCTCGGGCACTGAAGCTTTCTTT
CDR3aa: CASSHPGVSGTEAFF

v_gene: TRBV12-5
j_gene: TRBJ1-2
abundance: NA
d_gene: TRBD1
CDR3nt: TGTGCTAGTGGCTCCGGGACAGGGGGCATCTATGGCTACACCTTC
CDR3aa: CASGSGTGGIYGYTF

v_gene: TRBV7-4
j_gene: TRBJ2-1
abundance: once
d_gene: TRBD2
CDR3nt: TGTGCCAGCAGCTTAAAGTTTCGGCGGGGGGGCGTGACCTACAATGAGCAGTTCTTC
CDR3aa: CASSLKFRRGGVTYNEQFF

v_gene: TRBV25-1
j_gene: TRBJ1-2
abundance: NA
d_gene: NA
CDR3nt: TGTGCCAGCAGTAGACGGGGGAACTATGGCTACACCTTC
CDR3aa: CASSRRGNYGYTF

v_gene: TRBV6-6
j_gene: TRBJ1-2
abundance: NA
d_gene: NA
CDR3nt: TGTGCCAGCAGCCCTAAAACCGTCCTCTATGGCTACACCTTC
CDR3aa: CASSPKTVLYGYTF

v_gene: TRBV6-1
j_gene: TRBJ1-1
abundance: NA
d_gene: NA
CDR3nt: TGTGCCAGCATTAAAAGGGGTCGGGGGACTGAAGCTTTCTTT
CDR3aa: CASIKRGRGTEAFF

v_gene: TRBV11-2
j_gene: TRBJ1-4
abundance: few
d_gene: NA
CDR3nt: TGTGCCAGCAGCTTAGATAGAGATCACGGTCAGGATGAAAAACTGTTTTTT
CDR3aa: CASSLDRDHGQDEKLFF

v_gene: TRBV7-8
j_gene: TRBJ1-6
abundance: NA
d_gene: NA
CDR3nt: TGTGCCAGCAGCTCCGCCCCACCACTCAACTCCTATAATTCACCCCTCCACTTT
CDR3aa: CASSSAPPLNSYNSPLHF

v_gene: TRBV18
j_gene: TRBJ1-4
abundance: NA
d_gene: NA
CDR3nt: TGTGCCAGCTCACCACGAATAGACAGAACGGTTGATGAAAAACTGTTTTTT
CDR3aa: CASSPRIDRTVDEKLFF

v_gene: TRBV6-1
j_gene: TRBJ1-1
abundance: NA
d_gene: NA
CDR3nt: TGTGCCAGCACGATCGGACAGATGAACACTGAAGCTTTCTTT
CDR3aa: CASTIGQMNTEAFF

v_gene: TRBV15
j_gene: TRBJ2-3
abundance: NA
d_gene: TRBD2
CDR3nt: TGTGCCACCAGCAGAGATCGCGGGGGGGGGCCGACAGATACGCAGTATTTT
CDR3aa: CATSRDRGGGPTDTQYF

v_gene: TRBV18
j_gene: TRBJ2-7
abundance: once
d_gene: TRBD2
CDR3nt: TGTGCCAGCTCACGGACTAGCGGGGGAGTTTACGAGCAGTACTTC
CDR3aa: CASSRTSGGVYEQYF

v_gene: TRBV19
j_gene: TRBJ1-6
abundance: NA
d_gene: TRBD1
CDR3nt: TGTGCCAGTAGTATCGGACAGGGGGGTTCACCCCTCCACTTT
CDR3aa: CASSIGQGGSPLHF

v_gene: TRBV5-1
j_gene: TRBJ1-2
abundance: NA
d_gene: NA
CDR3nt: TGCGCCAGCAGCTTGGCTCGCGGGGGGGGTCTAACTAACTATGGCTACACCTTC
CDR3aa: CASSLARGGGLTNYGYTF

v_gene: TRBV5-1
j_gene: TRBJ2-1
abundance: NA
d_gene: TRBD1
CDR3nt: TGCGCCAGCAGCACTCCTCCCGGGACAGGGGTTTACAATGAGCAGTTCTTC
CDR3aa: CASSTPPGTGVYNEQFF

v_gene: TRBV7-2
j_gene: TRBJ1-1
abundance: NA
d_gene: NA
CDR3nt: TGTGCCAGCAGCTTAATTGGGGGGGGGAACACTGAAGCTTTCTTT
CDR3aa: CASSLIGGGNTEAFF

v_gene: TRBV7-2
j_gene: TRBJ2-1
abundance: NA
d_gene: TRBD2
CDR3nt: TGTGCCAGCAGCTTAGAAGGTCCGGGGGGGCCCGGCCCGGAGCAGTTCTTC
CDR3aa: CASSLEGPGGPGPEQFF

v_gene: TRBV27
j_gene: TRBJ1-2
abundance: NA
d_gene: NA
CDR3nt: TGTGCCAGCAGTTTAGGCCCCTTAGCTGGGGGCAACTATGGCTACACCTTC
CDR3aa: CASSLGPLAGGNYGYTF

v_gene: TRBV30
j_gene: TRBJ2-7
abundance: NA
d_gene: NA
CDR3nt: TGTGCCTGGAGTGTCACAGAGATCTCCTACGAGCAGTACTTC
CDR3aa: CAWSVTEISYEQYF

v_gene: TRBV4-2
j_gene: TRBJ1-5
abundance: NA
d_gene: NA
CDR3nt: TGTGCCAGCAGCCAAGAAGGAGGGATCGGTGGCTACAATCAGCCCCAGCATTTT
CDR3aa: CASSQEGGIGGYNQPQHF

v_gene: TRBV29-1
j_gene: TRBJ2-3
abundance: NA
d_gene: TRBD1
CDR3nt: TGCAGCGTTGAACAGGGACAGGCTTCGGGAGATACGCAGTATTTT
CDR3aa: CSVEQGQASGDTQYF

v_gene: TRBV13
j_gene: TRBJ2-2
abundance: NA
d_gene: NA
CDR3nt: TGTGCCAGCAGCCCGCGCCTGGGCAGAAACCCATTAATTCACACCGGGGAGCTGTTTTTT
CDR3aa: CASSPRLGRNPLIHTGELFF

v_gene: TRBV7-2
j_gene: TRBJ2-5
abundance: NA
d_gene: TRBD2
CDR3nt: TGTGCCAGCAGCTTATTTTTAGCGGGGGCGACCCAGTACTTC
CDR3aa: CASSLFLAGATQYF

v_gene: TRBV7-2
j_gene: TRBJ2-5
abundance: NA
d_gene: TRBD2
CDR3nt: TGTGCCAGCAGACACCATAGCGGGGGAGGGGGAGAGACCCAGTACTTC
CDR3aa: CASRHHSGGGGETQYF

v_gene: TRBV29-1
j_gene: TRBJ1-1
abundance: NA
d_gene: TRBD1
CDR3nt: TGCAGCGTTGATTTGCCAGGGGGGTTGAACACTGAAGCTTTCTTT
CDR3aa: CSVDLPGGLNTEAFF

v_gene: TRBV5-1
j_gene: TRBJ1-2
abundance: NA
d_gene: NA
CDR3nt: TGCGCCAGCAGCTTGGACGCTGGCGGTGGCTACACCTTC
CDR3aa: CASSLDAGGGYTF

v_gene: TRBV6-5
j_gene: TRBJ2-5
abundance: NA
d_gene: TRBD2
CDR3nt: TGTGCCAGCAGTTACGCGCTAGCGGGGGCCCGGTCCCAGTACTTC
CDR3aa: CASSYALAGARSQYF

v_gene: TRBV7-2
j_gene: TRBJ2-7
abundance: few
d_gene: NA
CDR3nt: TGTGCCAGCAGCCCCGGCACGGGGGGCACCTACGAGCAGTACTTC
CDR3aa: CASSPGTGGTYEQYF

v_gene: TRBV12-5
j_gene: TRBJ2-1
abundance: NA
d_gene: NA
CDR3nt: TGTGCTAGTGGAGATAGTGGCAATGAGCAGTTCTTC
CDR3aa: CASGDSGNEQFF

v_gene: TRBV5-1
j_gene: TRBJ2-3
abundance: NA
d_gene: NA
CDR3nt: TGCGCCAGCAGCTTGCCTGCAGAAAGCACAGATACGCAGTATTTT
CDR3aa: CASSLPAESTDTQYF

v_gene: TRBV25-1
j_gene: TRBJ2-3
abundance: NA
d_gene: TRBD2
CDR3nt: TGTGCCAGCAGTGAATTTTCGGGGGGGGGCCTGGATACGCAGTATTTT
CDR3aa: CASSEFSGGGLDTQYF

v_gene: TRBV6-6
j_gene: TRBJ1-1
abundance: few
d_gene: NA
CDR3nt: TGTGCCAGCAGTTACAGGCAGGGTTCGGTTGAAGCTTTCTTT
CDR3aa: CASSYRQGSVEAFF

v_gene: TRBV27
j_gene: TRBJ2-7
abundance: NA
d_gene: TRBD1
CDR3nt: TGTGCCAGCAGTAAGAAGGGGGCGCTTAGTTTAGCTTCGTTGAGCGAGCAGTACTTC
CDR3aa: CASSKKGALSLASLSEQYF

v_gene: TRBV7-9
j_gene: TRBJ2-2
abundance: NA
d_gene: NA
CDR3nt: TGTGCCAGCAGCTTAGGGAGCGGGGAGCTGTTTTTT
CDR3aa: CASSLGSGELFF

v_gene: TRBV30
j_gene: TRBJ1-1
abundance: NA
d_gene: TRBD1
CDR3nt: TGTGCCTGGAGTCGGGGACAGCCTTTGGCCCCCATCACTGAAGCTTTCTTT
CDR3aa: CAWSRGQPLAPITEAFF

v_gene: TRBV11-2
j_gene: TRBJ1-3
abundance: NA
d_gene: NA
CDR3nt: TGTGCCAGCAGCCGCCGACAGGCCATCTCTGGAAACACCATATATTTT
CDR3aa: CASSRRQAISGNTIYF

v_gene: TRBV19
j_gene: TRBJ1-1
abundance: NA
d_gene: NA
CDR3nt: TGTGCCAGTAGTCACACAGGGAGGGACACTGAAGCTTTCTTT
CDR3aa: CASSHTGRDTEAFF

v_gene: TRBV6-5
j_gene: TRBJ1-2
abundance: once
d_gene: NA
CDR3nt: TGTGCCAGCAAGGCAGGAACGTATGGCTACACCTTC
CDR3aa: CASKAGTYGYTF